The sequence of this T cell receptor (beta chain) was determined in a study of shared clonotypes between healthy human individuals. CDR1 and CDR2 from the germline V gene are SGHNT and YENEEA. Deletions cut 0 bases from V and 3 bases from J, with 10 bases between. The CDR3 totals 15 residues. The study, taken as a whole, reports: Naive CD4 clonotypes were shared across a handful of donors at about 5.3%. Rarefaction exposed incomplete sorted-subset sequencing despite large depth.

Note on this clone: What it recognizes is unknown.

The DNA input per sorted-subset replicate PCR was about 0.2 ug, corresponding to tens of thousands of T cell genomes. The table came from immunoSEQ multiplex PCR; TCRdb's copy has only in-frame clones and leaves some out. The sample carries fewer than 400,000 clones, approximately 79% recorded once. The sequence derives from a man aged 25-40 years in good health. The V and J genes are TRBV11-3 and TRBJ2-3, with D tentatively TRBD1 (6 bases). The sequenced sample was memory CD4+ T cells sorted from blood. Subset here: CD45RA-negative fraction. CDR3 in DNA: TGTGCCAGCAGCTTAGACAGGGGTAGAACAGATACGCAGTATTTT. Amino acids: CASSLDRGRTDTQYF.